The 17 T cell receptor beta chains below come from one sample, sequenced in a study of blood T cells in healthy people across ages. PCR was performed a second time for about 7 to 12 cycles using a sample-barcoded 5' primer and a J-beta primer mix. TCRdb analysed the 5' RACE reads with MiXCR anew, one entry per CDR3 protein. Of about 800,000 distinct CDR3 sequences listed, 25% are singletons. This sample was shared with a second study, whose subject was T cells of mothers and their children.

The sequencing sample was made of blood. Source of these receptors: a boy between 5 and 17 years old in good health.

The chain joins TRBV12-3 or TRBV12-4 to TRBJ2-5, with 10 nucleotides matching TRBD2. The DNA matches TRBJ2-1 better at its end, which makes the J call doubtful. The CDR3 has 13 residues. CDR3 nucleotide sequence: TGTGCAGGGGCTAGCGGGAGAGTCTATGAGCAGTTCTTC. Residues: CAGASGRVYEQFF.

The chain links TRBV11-2 to TRBJ2-5, with D possibly being TRBD1 (6 bases). The DNA end is a closer match to TRBJ2-7, so the J assignment may be wrong. The germline gives CDR1 SGHAT, CDR2 FQNNGV. The CDR3 has 18 residues. CDR3 bases: TGTGCCAGCAGCGCAGGGGTCTGGGGCCACATTAGACAGTACGAGCAGTACTTC. It is translated as CASSAGVWGHIRQYEQYF.

This sequence joins TRBV29-1 and TRBJ2-5; possible D gene TRBD2, 6 bases. Germline assignment: CDR1 SQVTM and CDR2 ANQGSEA. Trimming cost V 4 bases and J 3 bases, with 15 bases left between them. This CDR3 contains 14 residues. CDR3 sequence (DNA): TGCAGCGTTGTAGGGACTGATATAAAAGAGACCCAGTACTTC. Translating it yields CSVVGTDIKETQYF. Filled out from reference TRBV29-1 and TRBJ2-5, the complete variable domain reads SAVISQKPSRDICQRGTSLTIQCQVDSQVTMMFWYRQQPGQSLTLIATANQGSEATYESGFVIDKFPISRPNLTFSTLTVSNMSPEDSSIYLCSVVGTDIKETQYFGPGTRLLVL.

In the case of this clonotype: The junction departs from the called germline gene at one end, perhaps through a read error. The CDR3 DNA is TGCAGTGCTAGGGAACAGGGATTTCAGCTCCAGCATTTT. Encoded protein: CSAREQGFQLQHF. The V and J genes are TRBV20-1 and TRBJ1-5; maybe TRBD1 (6 bases). The CDR3 totals 13 residues. The germline V gene has CDR1 DFQATT and CDR2 SNEGSKA (reference sequence).

This clonotype was counted between two and nine times. CDR3 protein: CASSLDPSAYNEQFF. The CDR3 DNA reads TGTGCCAGCAGCCTGGATCCTAGCGCTTACAATGAGCAGTTCTTC. This rearrangement joins TRBV5-5 to TRBJ2-1; weak D call: TRBD2 (6 bases). Trimming shortened V by 4 bases and J by 4 bases, and 15 bases separated the two germline ends. This CDR3 is 15 amino acids long. Germline assignment: CDR1 SGHKS and CDR2 YYEKEE (reference sequence).

The chain carries TRBV28 and TRBJ2-7; D is possibly TRBD1 or TRBD2 (6 bases each). Deletions cut 5 bases from V and 6 bases from J, with 23 bases between. The germline V gene has CDR1 MDHEN and CDR2 SYDVKM. This CDR3 has 16 amino acids. CDR3 nucleotides: TGTGCCAGCAGTCCTTTCAAAGCGGGTGGGGGGCCCGAGCAGTACTTC. This sequence encodes CASSPFKAGGGPEQYF.

This clonotype occurred a few times. This chain links TRBV27 with TRBJ2-1; 7 bases agree with TRBD2. CDR1 and CDR2 from the germline V gene are MNHEY and SMNVEV (reference sequence). CDR3 length: 20 residues. V was pared by 0 bases and J by 4 bases, with 18 bases of the junction left unmatched. DNA for the CDR3: TGTGCCAGCAGTTTATCTAGCGGGCATATGCAGGCCGGGGGTTACAATGAGCAGTTCTTC. It yields the protein CASSLSSGHMQAGGYNEQFF.

The V gene is TRBV19, the J gene TRBJ2-3; perhaps TRBD1 as D (5 bases). Germline lookup yields CDR1 LNHDA and CDR2 SQIVND (reference sequence). This CDR3 region has 13 residues. V was shortened by 7 bases and J by 3 bases, with 11 bases between the two germline ends. The CDR3 spells CASTLQGTDTQYF. DNA for the CDR3: TGTGCCAGTACCCTCCAGGGAACAGATACGCAGTATTTT.

The gene calls are TRBV7-8 and TRBJ2-5; D unresolved. The CDR3 is 15 residues long. Germline-derived CDR1 and CDR2 are SGHVS and FQNEAQ. Trimming shortened V by 2 bases and J by 0 bases, and 10 bases separated the two germline ends. This CDR3 reads CASSLRLEYQETQYF. CDR3 coding DNA: TGTGCCAGCAGCTTACGACTTGAGTACCAAGAGACCCAGTACTTC.

V is TRBV28 and J is TRBJ2-7; TRBD2 is a possible D gene (6 bases). V shed 5 bases and J shed 7 bases, with 21 bases lying between them. CDR1 MDHEN and CDR2 SYDVKM come from the germline V gene. The CDR3 spans 15 residues. The CDR3 sequence: CASSPRGTTRDEQYF. The DNA of the CDR3 is TGTGCCAGCAGTCCCCGCGGGACCACAAGGGATGAGCAGTACTTC.

This clonotype was detected a few times. The junction differs from germline at one of its ends, possibly a read error. The rearrangement links TRBV28 to TRBJ1-1, with D possibly being TRBD1 (5 bases). Looked up from germline, CDR1 is MDHEN and CDR2 is SYDVKM. This CDR3 spans 13 amino acids. CDR3 in DNA: TGTGCCAGCAGTTTACCCGGACCTGGACGGGACGTATTT. Amino acids: CASSLPGPGRDVF.

This clonotype was recorded a few times. This chain joins TRBV6-2 or TRBV6-3 and TRBJ2-7, with D possibly TRBD1 on 5 matching bases. The CDR3 loop spans 13 amino acids. V lost 10 bases to trimming and J lost 0 bases, with 13 bases between them. Germline assignment: CDR1 MNHEY and CDR2 SVGEGT. The CDR3 protein is CAIRTLGSYEQYF. CDR3 coding DNA: TGTGCCATCCGGACACTGGGCTCCTACGAGCAGTACTTC.

In its sample, this clonotype was seen a few times. The genes are TRBV3-1 and TRBJ1-2, with 10 bases that match TRBD1. V was pared by 1 base and J by 4 bases, with 12 bases of the junction left unmatched. CDR3 size: 18 residues. Germline V gene data show CDR1 as LGHDT and CDR2 as YNNKEL (reference sequence). CDR3 nucleotide sequence: TGTGCCAGCAGCCAAGGGGGTTGGAAGACAGGGGGCTTCTATGGCTACACCTTC. This sequence encodes CASSQGGWKTGGFYGYTF.

Only a few counts were recorded for this clonotype. The J gene is TRBJ2-5, the V gene TRBV9; TRBD1 matches 7 bases. Per the germline V gene, CDR1 is SGDLS and CDR2 is YYNGEE. This CDR3 comprises 17 residues. The V segment lost 4 bases and the J segment 4 bases; nucleotides outside the gene matches: 16. CDR3 sequence reads: CASSPGTANLGRETQYF. Written as DNA, the CDR3 is TGTGCCAGCAGCCCTGGGACAGCGAACTTGGGGCGAGAGACCCAGTACTTC.

This sequence joins TRBV6-5 and TRBJ1-5; maybe TRBD1 (6 bases). This CDR3 is built from 13 residues. Trimming stripped 5 bases from V and 5 bases from J, with 10 bases between. Germline lookup yields CDR1 MNHEY and CDR2 SVGAGI. CDR3 residues: CASSGNRDQPQHF. The CDR3, as DNA: TGTGCCAGCAGTGGTAACAGGGATCAGCCCCAGCATTTT.

This clonotype was seen a few times. The genes are TRBV5-1 and TRBJ1-1; D remains unclear. With 2 bases removed from V and 6 bases from J, the gap between germline ends came to 17 bases. The CDR3 loop spans 15 amino acids. Germline CDR1 and CDR2: SGHRS and YFSETQ. The CDR3 nucleotides read TGCGCCAGCAGCTTAATAAGTACGGAGGCATCTGAAGCTTTCTTT. This encodes CASSLISTEASEAFF.

This clonotype was observed at least ten times. V usage is TRBV12-3 or TRBV12-4 and J usage is TRBJ1-4, with D maybe TRBD1 (5 bases). V was pared by 7 bases and J by 7 bases, with 16 bases between. The CDR3 runs to 14 residues. The CDR3 DNA reads TGTGCCAGCAAAATCGGCGGGCAGGGTGAAAAACTGTTTTTT. Protein sequence: CASKIGGQGEKLFF.